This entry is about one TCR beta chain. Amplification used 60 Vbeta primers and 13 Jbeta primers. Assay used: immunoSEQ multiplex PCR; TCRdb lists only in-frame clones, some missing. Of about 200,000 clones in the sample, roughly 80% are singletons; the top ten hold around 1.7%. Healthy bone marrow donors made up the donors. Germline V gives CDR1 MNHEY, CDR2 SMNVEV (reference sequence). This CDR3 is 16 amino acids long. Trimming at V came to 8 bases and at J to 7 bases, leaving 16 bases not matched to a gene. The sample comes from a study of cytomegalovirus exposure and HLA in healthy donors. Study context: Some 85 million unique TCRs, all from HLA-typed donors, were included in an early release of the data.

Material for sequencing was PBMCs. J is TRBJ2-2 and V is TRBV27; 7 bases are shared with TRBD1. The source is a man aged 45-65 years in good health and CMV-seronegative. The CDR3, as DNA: TGTGCCAGCGCCAGACAGGGCCTCCTGGTAAACGGGGAGCTGTTTTTT. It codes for CASARQGLLVNGELFF.